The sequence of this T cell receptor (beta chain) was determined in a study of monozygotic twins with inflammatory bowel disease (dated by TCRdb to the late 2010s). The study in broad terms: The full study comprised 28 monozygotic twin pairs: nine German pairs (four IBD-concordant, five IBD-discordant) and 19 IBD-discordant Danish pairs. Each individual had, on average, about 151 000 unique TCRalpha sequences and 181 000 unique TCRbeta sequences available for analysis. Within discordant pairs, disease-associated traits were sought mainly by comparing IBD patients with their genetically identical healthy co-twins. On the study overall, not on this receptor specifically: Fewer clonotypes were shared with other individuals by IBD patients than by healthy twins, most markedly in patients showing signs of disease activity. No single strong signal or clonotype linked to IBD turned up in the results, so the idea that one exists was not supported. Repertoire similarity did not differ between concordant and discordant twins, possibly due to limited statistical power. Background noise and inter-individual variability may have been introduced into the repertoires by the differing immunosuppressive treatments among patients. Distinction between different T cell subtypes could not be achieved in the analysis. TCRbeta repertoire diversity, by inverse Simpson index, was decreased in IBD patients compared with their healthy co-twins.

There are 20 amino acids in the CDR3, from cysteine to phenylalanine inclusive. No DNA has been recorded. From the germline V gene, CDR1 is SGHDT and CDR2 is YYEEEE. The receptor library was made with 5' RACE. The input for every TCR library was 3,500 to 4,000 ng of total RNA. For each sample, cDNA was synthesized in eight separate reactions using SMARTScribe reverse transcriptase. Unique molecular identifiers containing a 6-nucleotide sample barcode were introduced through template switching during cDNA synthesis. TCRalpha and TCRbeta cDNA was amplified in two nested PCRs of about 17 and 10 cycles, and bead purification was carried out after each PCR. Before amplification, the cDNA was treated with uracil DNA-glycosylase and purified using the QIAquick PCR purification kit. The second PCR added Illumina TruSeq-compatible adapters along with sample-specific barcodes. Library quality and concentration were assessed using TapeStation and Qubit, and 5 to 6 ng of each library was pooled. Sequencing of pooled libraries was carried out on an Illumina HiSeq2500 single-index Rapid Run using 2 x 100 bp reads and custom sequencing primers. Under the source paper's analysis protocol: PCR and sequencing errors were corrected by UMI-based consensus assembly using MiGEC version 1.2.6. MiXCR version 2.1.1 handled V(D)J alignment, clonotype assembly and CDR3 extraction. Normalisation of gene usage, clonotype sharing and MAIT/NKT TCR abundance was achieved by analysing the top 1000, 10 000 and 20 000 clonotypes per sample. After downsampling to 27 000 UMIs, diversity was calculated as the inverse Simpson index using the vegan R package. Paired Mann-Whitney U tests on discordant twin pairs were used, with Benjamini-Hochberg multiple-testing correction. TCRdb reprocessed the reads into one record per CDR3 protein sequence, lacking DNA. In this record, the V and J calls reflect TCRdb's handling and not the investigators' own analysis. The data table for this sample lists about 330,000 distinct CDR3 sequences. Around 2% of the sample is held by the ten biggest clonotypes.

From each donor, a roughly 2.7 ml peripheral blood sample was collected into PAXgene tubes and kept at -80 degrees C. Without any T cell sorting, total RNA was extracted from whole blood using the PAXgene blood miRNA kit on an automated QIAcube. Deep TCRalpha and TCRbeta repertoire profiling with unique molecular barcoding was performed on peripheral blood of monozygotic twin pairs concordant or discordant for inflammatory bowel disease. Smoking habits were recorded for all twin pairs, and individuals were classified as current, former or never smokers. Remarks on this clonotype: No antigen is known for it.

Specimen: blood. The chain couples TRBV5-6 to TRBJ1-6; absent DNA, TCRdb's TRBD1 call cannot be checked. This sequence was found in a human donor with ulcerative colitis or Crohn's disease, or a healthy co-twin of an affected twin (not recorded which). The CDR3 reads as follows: CASSYRGTGPSSSYNSPLHF.